These T cell receptor beta chains were read from a single sample in a study of blood T cell repertoires in COVID-19. Assay: immunoSEQ multiplex PCR; the TCRdb copy retains only in-frame clones and omits some. The profile covers some 210,000 clones, with around four fifths appearing a single time and around 21% taken by the ten largest. Material for sequencing was peripheral blood. The receptors were sampled from a human donor in a cohort sampled during active COVID-19. Each CDR3 is given with its conserved first and last residue. The order of the fields is V gene, J gene, CDR3 protein.

TRBV12-3/TRBV12-4	TRBJ1-1	CAVQIQQGTEAFF
TRBV3-1/TRBV3-2	TRBJ1-2	CASSSHVGTSYGYTF
TRBV27	TRBJ2-1	CASSLSGTGEFF
TRBV7-6	TRBJ2-2	CASSFGGRSNTGELFF
TRBV5-6	TRBJ1-1	CASSPTGNTEAFF
TRBV6-6	TRBJ1-2	CASSSLTGAYYGYTF
TRBV19	TRBJ2-5	CASSIVGTSGKETQYF
TRBV5-1	TRBJ2-7	CASSPDAGWDEQYF
TRBV11-3	TRBJ2-1	CASSHGQSYNEQFF
TRBV5-4	TRBJ1-2	CASSAADRPGYGYTF
TRBV11-3	TRBJ2-5	CASSLLAGGVETQYF
TRBV2	TRBJ2-5	CASSGVETQYF
TRBV6-6	TRBJ1-2	CASSPRTGGNGYTF
TRBV6-6	TRBJ1-2	CASSYILSGSQVGYTF
TRBV30	TRBJ2-7	CAWNPPGWTSYEQYF
TRBV6-5	TRBJ1-1	CASSIFRVGNTEAFF
TRBV5-1	TRBJ2-1	CATHNYNEQFF